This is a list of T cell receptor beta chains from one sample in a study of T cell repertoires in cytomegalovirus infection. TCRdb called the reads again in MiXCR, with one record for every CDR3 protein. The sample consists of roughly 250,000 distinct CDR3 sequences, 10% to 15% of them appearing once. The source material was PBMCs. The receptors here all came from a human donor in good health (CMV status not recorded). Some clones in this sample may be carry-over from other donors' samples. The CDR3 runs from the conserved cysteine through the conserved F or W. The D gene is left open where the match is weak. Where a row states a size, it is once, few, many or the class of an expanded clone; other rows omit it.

CDR3 protein: CSARRVQGTDTQYF
CDR3 DNA: TGCAGTGCTAGGAGGGTTCAGGGCACAGATACGCAGTATTTT
V gene: TRBV20-1
D gene: -
J gene: TRBJ2-3
clone size: -

CDR3 protein: CASSSTGRQETQYF
CDR3 DNA: TGTGCCAGCAGCTCTACAGGGAGACAAGAGACCCAGTACTTC
V gene: TRBV7-2
D gene: -
J gene: TRBJ2-5
clone size: many

CDR3 protein: CSATGGAVAETQYF
CDR3 DNA: TGCAGTGCTACTGGAGGGGCAGTCGCAGAGACCCAGTACTTC
V gene: TRBV20-1
D gene: -
J gene: TRBJ2-5
clone size: -

CDR3 protein: CSERQGETQYF
CDR3 DNA: TGCAGCGAACGACAGGGAGAGACCCAGTACTTC
V gene: TRBV29-1
D gene: TRBD1
J gene: TRBJ2-5
clone size: -

CDR3 protein: CASSYGTLGTEAFF
CDR3 DNA: TGTGCCAGCAGTTACGGTACTCTGGGGACTGAAGCTTTCTTT
V gene: TRBV6-6
D gene: -
J gene: TRBJ1-1
clone size: -

CDR3 protein: CASSQGVGAGAGEQYF
CDR3 DNA: TGCGCCAGCAGCCAAGGCGTTGGGGCAGGGGCCGGCGAGCAGTACTTC
V gene: TRBV4-3
D gene: -
J gene: TRBJ2-7
clone size: -

CDR3 protein: CASSFDRAFNYGYTF
CDR3 DNA: TGTGCCAGCAGCTTTGACAGGGCCTTTAACTATGGCTACACCTTC
V gene: TRBV11-2
D gene: TRBD1
J gene: TRBJ1-2
clone size: -

CDR3 protein: CASSLGLSDRSETQYF
CDR3 DNA: TGCGCCAGCAGCTTGGGGCTCTCGGATAGATCGGAGACCCAGTACTTC
V gene: TRBV4-3
D gene: -
J gene: TRBJ2-5
clone size: -

CDR3 protein: CASSLSGGLSGELFF
CDR3 DNA: TGTGCCAGCAGCTTAAGCGGGGGGCTGAGCGGGGAGCTGTTTTTT
V gene: TRBV7-3
D gene: TRBD2
J gene: TRBJ2-2
clone size: many

CDR3 protein: CASSLELRTEAFF
CDR3 DNA: TGTGCCAGCAGCTTGGAGCTCAGAACTGAAGCTTTCTTT
V gene: TRBV5-5
D gene: -
J gene: TRBJ1-1
clone size: -

CDR3 protein: CASSQVRDNEQFF
CDR3 DNA: TGCGCCAGCAGCCAAGTACGGGACAATGAGCAGTTCTTC
V gene: TRBV4-1
D gene: -
J gene: TRBJ2-1
clone size: few

CDR3 protein: CASSLGPPELNYGYTF
CDR3 DNA: TGTGCCAGCAGCTTAGGACCGCCGGAATTGAACTATGGCTACACCTTC
V gene: TRBV11-3
D gene: -
J gene: TRBJ1-2
clone size: many

CDR3 protein: CASSLLAGGPSDTQYF
CDR3 DNA: TGTGCCAGCAGCTTACTAGCGGGGGGGCCATCAGATACGCAGTATTTT
V gene: TRBV7-2
D gene: TRBD2
J gene: TRBJ2-3
clone size: many

CDR3 protein: CASSLGQVYGYTF
CDR3 DNA: TGTGCCAGCAGCCTGGGACAAGTCTATGGCTACACCTTC
V gene: TRBV7-2
D gene: -
J gene: TRBJ1-2
clone size: many

CDR3 protein: CASSGHRGRDTQYF
CDR3 DNA: TGTGCCAGCAGCGGACACAGGGGCCGAGATACGCAGTATTTT
V gene: TRBV7-2
D gene: TRBD1
J gene: TRBJ2-3
clone size: many

CDR3 protein: CASSLDPTAYEQYF
CDR3 DNA: TGTGCCAGCAGTTTAGATCCCACAGCCTACGAGCAGTACTTC
V gene: TRBV12-3/TRBV12-4
D gene: -
J gene: TRBJ2-7
clone size: -

CDR3 protein: CASSRDRENEQFF
CDR3 DNA: TGTGCCAGCAGTAGGGACAGGGAAAATGAGCAGTTCTTC
V gene: TRBV2
D gene: TRBD1
J gene: TRBJ2-1
clone size: -

CDR3 protein: CASSQDWDGQNTEAFF
CDR3 DNA: TGCGCCAGCAGCCAAGATTGGGACGGACAGAACACTGAAGCTTTCTTT
V gene: TRBV4-3
D gene: -
J gene: TRBJ1-1
clone size: many

CDR3 protein: CASIQYRFSNQPQHF
CDR3 DNA: TGTGCCAGCATCCAATACAGGTTTAGCAATCAGCCCCAGCATTTT
V gene: TRBV28
D gene: -
J gene: TRBJ1-5
clone size: -

CDR3 protein: CASSNEVQYF
CDR3 DNA: TGTGCCAGCAGTAACGAGGTTCAGTACTTC
V gene: TRBV28
D gene: -
J gene: TRBJ2-4
clone size: many

CDR3 protein: CASSTPGLATSYEQYF
CDR3 DNA: TGTGCCAGCAGTACTCCGGGACTAGCGACTTCTTACGAGCAGTACTTC
V gene: TRBV28
D gene: TRBD2
J gene: TRBJ2-7
clone size: many

CDR3 protein: CASSPSSVPGNTIYF
CDR3 DNA: TGTGCCAGCAGCCCCTCTAGTGTCCCTGGAAACACCATATATTTT
V gene: TRBV7-2
D gene: -
J gene: TRBJ1-3
clone size: many